The 16 T cell receptor beta chains presented below share a single source sample, sequenced in a study of blood T cell repertoires in COVID-19. TCRdb keeps only in-frame clones here, not all; method: immunoSEQ multiplex PCR. The data show approximately 140,000 clones, roughly 89% seen once. The sequenced sample consisted of peripheral blood. The receptors originated from a man aged 25-45 years with COVID-19, enrolled during active disease.

The chain employs TRBV3-1 (or the pseudogene TRBV3-2) and TRBJ1-2; D possibly corresponds to TRBD1 (5 bases). Germline V gene sequence: CDR1 LGHDT, CDR2 YNNKEL (reference sequence). The germline V and J ends were trimmed by 4 bases and 4 bases, with 16 bases remaining between them. CDR3 length: 15 residues. CDR3 nucleotide sequence: TGTGCCAGCAGCCCTGGCAGGGTTCGAATCTATGGCTACACCTTC. Translating gives CASSPGRVRIYGYTF.

This chain joins TRBV27 and TRBJ2-2; 7 nucleotides align to TRBD1. Per the germline V gene, CDR1 is MNHEY and CDR2 is SMNVEV (reference sequence). The CDR3 runs 15 residues. The V and J ends lost 4 bases and 7 bases, in that order; junction bases with no gene match: 9. Here the CDR3 reads CASSSEGQPDGELFF. CDR3 DNA sequence: TGTGCCAGCAGTTCCGAGGGACAGCCCGACGGGGAGCTGTTTTTT.

V gene TRBV7-8 combines with J gene TRBJ2-2, with 9 bases identical to TRBD2. The germline V gene encodes CDR1 SGHVS and CDR2 FQNEAQ. The CDR3 spans 17 residues. Trimming took 2 bases from V and 6 from J; bases not matched to a gene: 10. CDR3 loop: CASSLRAGGVEAGELFF. CDR3 DNA: TGTGCCAGCAGCTTACGGGCGGGAGGGGTGGAAGCCGGGGAGCTGTTTTTT.

Only one count was recorded for this clone. The rearrangement links TRBV27 to TRBJ2-7; 10 bases match TRBD2. Germline CDR1 is MNHEY and CDR2 is SMNVEV (reference sequence). V lost 6 bases and J lost 3; bases outside the gene matches: 8. The length of the CDR3 is 15 residues. The CDR3, as DNA: TGTGCCAGCAGGCGAGGGGCTAGCGGGAGCTACGAGCAGTACTTC. Translating gives CASRRGASGSYEQYF.

The chain links TRBV7-2 to TRBJ2-7, with 14 bases matching TRBD2. Germline V gene data show CDR1 as SGHTA and CDR2 as FQGNSA. The CDR3 loop spans 15 amino acids. V dropped 5 bases and J dropped 5; count of bases not matched to a gene: 5. In DNA form, the CDR3 reads TGTGCCAGCAGCCCCCGACTAGCGGGAGGGCACGAGCAGTACTTC. Translation: CASSPRLAGGHEQYF.

This clone was observed a few times. The V gene is TRBV6-5, the J gene TRBJ2-5; D might be TRBD2 (5 bases). Per the germline V gene, CDR1 is MNHEY and CDR2 is SVGAGI. The CDR3 consists of 14 residues. Trimming took 7 bases from V and 4 from J, leaving 16 bases between them. The CDR3 is CASTPRSGGETQYF. For the CDR3, the DNA is TGTGCCAGCACTCCCAGGAGCGGAGGAGAGACCCAGTACTTC.

This clone was picked up one time. The rearrangement links TRBV7-9 to TRBJ1-2; TRBD1 aligns across 8 bases. This CDR3 spans 17 amino acids. Germline CDR1 is SEHNR and CDR2 is FQNEAQ (reference sequence). V lost 3 bases to trimming and J lost 4 bases; unmatched junction nucleotides: 13. The CDR3 DNA is TGTGCCAGCAGCTTGTCGGGAGACTCAGGGGGCCGCTATGGCTACACCTTC. Its protein is CASSLSGDSGGRYGYTF.

The rearrangement joins TRBV4-1 to TRBJ1-4; TRBD1 matches at 7 bases. The CDR3 length is 13 residues. J gave up 14 bases and V 1 base, and 7 bases lay outside the gene matches. Germline assignment: CDR1 MGHRA and CDR2 YSYEKL. CDR3 in DNA: TGCGCCAGCAGCCAAGGGACAGGTGGCCGGCTGTTTTTT. It encodes CASSQGTGGRLFF.

The rearrangement uses TRBV21-1 and TRBJ2-7; the table gives TRBD1 as D, unverified against the DNA. TRBV21-1 is classified as a pseudogene. This CDR3 region has 17 residues. The CDR3 sequence: CASSKDQGDRTSYEQYF. The CDR3, as DNA: TGTGCCAGCAGCAAAGACCAGGGTGACAGGACTTCCTACGAGCAGTACTTC.

CDR3 in amino acids: CASSLDGGGNQPQHF. As DNA, the CDR3 is TGTGCCAGCAGCTTGGATGGAGGGGGCAATCAGCCCCAGCATTTT. J is TRBJ1-5 and V is TRBV5-4, with D maybe TRBD1 (5 bases). Germline CDR1 reads SGHNT; CDR2 reads YYREEE (reference sequence). This CDR3 has 15 amino acids. Trimming stripped 0 bases from V and 2 bases from J, with 9 bases between.

CDR3 sequence (DNA): TGTGCCAGCAGTTACTCGAGGGGGTGGGCGAACACTGAAGCTTTCTTT. Protein: CASSYSRGWANTEAFF. The V call is TRBV6-5, the J call TRBJ1-1, with D tentatively TRBD1 (6 bases). CDR3 length: 16 residues. V lost 0 bases to trimming and J lost 1 base, with 12 bases between them. The V gene's germline CDR1 is MNHEY and CDR2 SVGAGI.

This clone was observed a handful of times. The chain has TRBV2 and TRBJ2-7; weak D call: TRBD2 (5 bases). V lost 3 bases to trimming and J lost 3 bases, with 9 bases between them. Looked up from germline, CDR1 is SNHLY and CDR2 is FYNNEI. The CDR3 is 13 amino acids. CDR3: CASSDLGSYEQYF. The CDR3 nucleotides are TGTGCCAGCAGTGATCTAGGGAGCTACGAGCAGTACTTC. The whole variable domain, filled in from reference TRBV2 and TRBJ2-7, reads EPEVTQTPSHQVTQMGQEVILRCVPISNHLYFYWYRQILGQKVEFLVSFYNNEISEKSEIFDDQFSVERPDGSNFTLKIRSTKLEDSAMYFCASSDLGSYEQYFGPGTRLTVT.

The chain joins TRBV19 to TRBJ2-5; 10 bases fit TRBD2. The CDR3 sequence is 17 residues long. The V and J ends lost 3 bases and 5 bases, in that order; junction bases with no gene match: 12. Germline CDR1 LNHDA, CDR2 SQIVND (reference sequence). Here the CDR3 reads CASSISSGSAYGETQYF. CDR3 DNA sequence: TGTGCCAGTAGTATTTCTAGCGGGAGCGCCTACGGCGAGACCCAGTACTTC.

V usage is TRBV21-1 and J usage is TRBJ2-7; the table calls TRBD1, which could not be checked here. TRBV21-1 is listed as a pseudogene. CDR3 length: 13 residues. The CDR3 is CASRHRDFDEQYF. DNA of the CDR3: TGTGCCAGCAGGCACAGGGATTTCGACGAGCAGTACTTC.

The rearrangement links TRBV28 to TRBJ1-5, with D perhaps TRBD1 (6 bases). From germline, CDR1 is MDHEN and CDR2 SYDVKM. Trimming cost V 1 base and J 2 bases, with 9 bases left between them. The CDR3 extends over 15 amino acids. Here the CDR3 DNA reads TGTGCCAGCAGTTTATTGGGGGCTGGCAATCAGCCCCAGCATTTT. Its protein is CASSLLGAGNQPQHF.

The chain links TRBV2 to TRBJ1-5, with TRBD1 as a possible D gene (5 bases). Germline CDR1 and CDR2: SNHLY and FYNNEI. The CDR3 totals 16 residues. Between the trimmed V and J ends, which lost 6 bases and 1 base, there was a span of 16 bases. The chain's CDR3 is CASRRDSRGSNQPQHF. In DNA, the CDR3 is TGTGCCAGCAGGAGGGACTCTCGAGGGAGCAATCAGCCCCAGCATTTT.